The 25 T cell receptor beta chains below come from one sample, sequenced in a study of control samples from healthy donors and cancer patients. Some clones are missing from TCRdb's copy, which holds only in-frame ones; the method was immunoSEQ multiplex PCR. The sample yields 250,000 to 300,000 clones, approximately 80% seen once. Sequencing input: PBMCs. The receptors originated from a woman aged 55-70 years with lung cancer.

This clone has a handful of counts. CDR3 sequence reads: CASSLSAGNYEQYF. The CDR3 coding sequence is TGTGCCAGCAGCTTATCCGCAGGGAATTACGAGCAGTACTTC. The genes are TRBV11-1 and TRBJ2-7; D may be TRBD1 (5 bases). This CDR3 comprises 14 residues. Germline V gene sequence: CDR1 SGHAT, CDR2 FQDESV (reference sequence). The V and J ends lost 2 bases and 4 bases respectively, with 12 bases between them. The full variable domain, in which reference TRBV11-1 and TRBJ2-7 provide the parts outside the CDR3, is EAEVAQSPRYKITEKSQAVAFWCDPISGHATLYWYRQILGQGPELLVQFQDESVVDDSQLPKDRFSAERLKGVDSTLKIQPAELGDSAMYLCASSLSAGNYEQYFGPGTRLTVT.

Regarding this clone: Its ends do not fully match the called genes, so a read error is possible. This chain connects TRBV7-7 to TRBJ1-1; no clear D gene. Germline values: CDR1 SSHAT, CDR2 FNYEAQ (reference sequence). The length of the CDR3 is 14 residues. CDR3 sequence reads: CASSLWVWDTEAFF. The CDR3 DNA reads TGTGCTAGCAGCTTATGGGTGTGGGACACTGAAGCTTTCTTT.

The chain combines TRBV6-5 with TRBJ1-1; tentatively, D is TRBD1 (5 bases). Germline CDR1 and CDR2: MNHEY and SVGAGI. Trimming took 11 bases from V and 1 from J, leaving 14 bases between them. This CDR3 is 13 amino acids long. The CDR3: CAGRIGTNTEAFF. CDR3 nucleotides: TGTGCCGGGAGGATAGGGACGAACACTGAAGCTTTCTTT.

This clone appeared a single time. The V gene is TRBV6-5, the J gene TRBJ1-1; D remains unclear. Germline CDR1 MNHEY, CDR2 SVGAGI. V lost 0 bases and J 0 bases, leaving 5 bases between the germline ends. The CDR3 contains 14 residues. The CDR3 spells CASSYSDLNTEAFF. The CDR3 DNA reads TGTGCCAGCAGTTACTCGGACCTGAACACTGAAGCTTTCTTT.

The rearrangement links TRBV7-3 to TRBJ2-5; D may match TRBD1 or TRBD2 (6 bases each). This CDR3 contains 14 residues. Between the trimmed V and J ends, which lost 5 bases and 4 bases, there was a span of 14 bases. Germline CDR1 SGHTA, CDR2 FQGTGA. The CDR3 loop is CASSPTGAGETQYF. The CDR3 coding sequence is TGTGCCAGCAGCCCAACGGGGGCCGGAGAGACCCAGTACTTC.

This clone was seen a single time. The chain employs TRBV18 and TRBJ1-5; D gene uncertain. CDR1 is KGHSH, CDR2 LQKENI, per germline. V lost 1 base to trimming and J lost 9 bases, with 19 bases between them. The CDR3 has 16 amino acids. The CDR3 nucleotides read TGTGCCAGCTCACCACTGAAGGCTGCAGATATTCGGCCCCAGCATTTT. Protein sequence: CASSPLKAADIRPQHF.

The chain carries TRBV6-2 or TRBV6-3 and TRBJ2-7; the D is unclear. In germline, CDR1 is MNHEY, CDR2 SVGEGT. V was trimmed by 0 bases and J by 4 bases, leaving 13 bases between them. The CDR3 loop spans 15 amino acids. This CDR3 is CASSYSPSVRYEQYF. CDR3 DNA sequence: TGTGCCAGCAGTTACTCCCCCAGCGTCCGGTACGAGCAGTACTTC.

Only a few counts were recorded for this clone. The V gene is TRBV21-1, the J gene TRBJ2-4. TRBV21-1 is a documented pseudogene. This CDR3 contains 12 residues. CDR3 sequence reads: CASSWAKNIQYF. The CDR3, as DNA: TGTGCCAGCTCGTGGGCCAAAAACATTCAGTACTTC.

The rearrangement joins TRBV5-6 to TRBJ2-2; possible D gene TRBD1, 6 bases. The germline gives CDR1 SGHDT, CDR2 YYEEEE. CDR3 length equals 14 residues. Trimming pared 5 bases from V and 4 bases from J, leaving 12 bases between. The CDR3 nucleotides are TGTGCCAGCAGGCGGACAGCCCTCACCGGGGAGCTGTTTTTT. Translated, it gives CASRRTALTGELFF.

The gene calls are TRBV10-2 and TRBJ1-4; weak D call: TRBD1 (5 bases). Germline CDR1 is WSHSY and CDR2 is SAAADI. Deletions cut 3 bases from V and 8 bases from J, with 13 bases between. The length of the CDR3 is 14 residues. CDR3 in DNA: TGCGCCAGCAGTGATCCCAGGGTGGAGGAAAAACTGTTTTTT. The encoded protein is CASSDPRVEEKLFF.

The V and J genes are TRBV19 and TRBJ1-2; possible D gene TRBD1, 6 bases. V was cut by 2 bases and J by 4 bases, with 17 bases left in between. Germline assignment: CDR1 LNHDA and CDR2 SQIVND (reference sequence). The CDR3 has 16 residues. CDR3 sequence (DNA): TGTGCCAGTAGTATAACATATGACGGGACACCCTATGGCTACACCTTC. It is translated as CASSITYDGTPYGYTF. The entire variable domain, with the rest obtained from reference TRBV19 and TRBJ1-2, is as follows: DGGITQSPKYLFRKEGQNVTLSCEQNLNHDAMYWYRQDPGQGLRLIYYSQIVNDFQKGDIAEGYSVSREKKESFPLTVTSAQKNPTAFYLCASSITYDGTPYGYTFGSGTRLTVV.

This clone has just a few counts. The genes are TRBV18 and TRBJ2-2, with 8 bases lining up with TRBD1. V dropped 6 bases and J dropped 0; count of bases not matched to a gene: 3. The germline V gene has CDR1 KGHSH and CDR2 LQKENI. This CDR3 is 15 amino acids long. The CDR3 sequence: CASSLDRANTGELFF. DNA for the CDR3: TGTGCCAGCTCCCTGGACAGGGCGAACACCGGGGAGCTGTTTTTT.

The chain is built from TRBV6-2 or TRBV6-3 and TRBJ1-6; TRBD1 might be the D (6 bases). The length of the CDR3 is 18 residues. V was trimmed by 4 bases and J by 2 bases, leaving 18 bases between them. Germline V gene sequence: CDR1 MNHEY, CDR2 SVGEGT. CDR3 protein: CASSLEWQGYPYNSPLHF. The CDR3, as DNA: TGTGCCAGCAGTTTGGAATGGCAGGGGTACCCCTATAATTCACCCCTCCACTTT.

The rearrangement joins TRBV27 to TRBJ2-1; 12 nucleotides match TRBD2. The V and J ends lost 5 bases and 4 bases, in that order; junction bases with no gene match: 6. The length of the CDR3 is 16 residues. The germline gives CDR1 MNHEY, CDR2 SMNVEV (reference sequence). CDR3 nucleotide sequence: TGTGCCAGCAGTCCCTGGGGACTAGCGGGTTACAATGAGCAGTTCTTC. It encodes CASSPWGLAGYNEQFF.

This rearrangement joins TRBV9 to TRBJ2-2; possibly TRBD1 for D (6 bases). This CDR3 contains 14 residues. Trimming left V 4 bases short and J 7 bases short, with 14 bases between. The germline gives CDR1 SGDLS, CDR2 YYNGEE. The CDR3 region is CASSPRQVIGELFF. The CDR3 DNA sequence: TGTGCCAGCAGCCCCCGACAGGTAATCGGGGAGCTGTTTTTT.

The sample holds one count of this clone. V usage is TRBV5-1 and J usage is TRBJ1-1; D is undetermined. The ends were cut back, 4 bases at V and 3 bases at J, with 10 bases in the middle. Germline loops: CDR1 SGHRS, CDR2 YFSETQ. This CDR3 has 13 amino acids. The CDR3: CASSPPKDTEAFF. CDR3 nucleotides: TGCGCCAGCAGCCCGCCAAAAGACACTGAAGCTTTCTTT.

CDR3 DNA: TGTGCCAGCAGTTCTAGGGGATCTAACTATGGCTACACCTTC. It specifies CASSSRGSNYGYTF. This chain uses TRBV5-6 with TRBJ1-2; D possibly corresponds to TRBD1 (5 bases). The CDR3 has 14 residues. Germline V gives CDR1 SGHDT, CDR2 YYEEEE. V lost 5 bases to trimming and J lost 0 bases, with 11 bases between them.

The rearrangement joins TRBV6-1 to TRBJ1-5; D is uncertain. CDR1 is MNHNS, CDR2 SASEGT, per germline. V was cut by 3 bases and J by 6 bases, with 15 bases left in between. There are 15 residues in the CDR3. In DNA, the CDR3 is TGTGCCAGCAGTGATGGCTATACGACAAGTCAGCCCCAGCATTTT. Translated: CASSDGYTTSQPQHF.

The V call is TRBV28, the J call TRBJ2-7; the match to TRBD1 covers 10 bases. CDR1 and CDR2 (germline): MDHEN, SYDVKM. The CDR3 has 16 amino acids. Trimming took 5 bases from V and 6 from J; bases not matched to a gene: 13. Here the CDR3 reads CASSPGQGLPSVEQYF. DNA for the CDR3: TGTGCCAGCAGTCCGGGACAGGGGTTACCCTCAGTCGAGCAGTACTTC.

The chain joins TRBV23-1 to TRBJ2-5; D is possibly TRBD2 (6 bases). TRBV23-1 is an ORF for which the function is uncertain. CDR3 length: 15 residues. V was trimmed by 0 bases and J by 5 bases, leaving 13 bases between them. CDR3 DNA sequence: TGCGCCAGCAGTCAATCGTGGGTGGCGGGGGAGACCCAGTACTTC. It yields the protein CASSQSWVAGETQYF.

The J gene is TRBJ1-6, the V gene TRBV7-9, with no clear D. Germline values: CDR1 SEHNR, CDR2 FQNEAQ (reference sequence). V gave up 1 base and J gave up 5 bases, with 15 bases separating them. This CDR3 has 17 residues. CDR3 DNA sequence: TGTGCCAGCAGCTTAGTACGAGGGCAGGCGAATAATTCACCCCTCCACTTT. Its translation is CASSLVRGQANNSPLHF.

The chain recombines TRBV7-8 with TRBJ1-6, with D tentatively TRBD1 (6 bases). The germline gives CDR1 SGHVS, CDR2 FQNEAQ. The V gene lost 4 bases and the J gene lost 12 bases, with 25 bases spanning the gap. The length of the CDR3 is 17 residues. The CDR3, as DNA: TGTGCCAGCAGCTCTCAGTCGGGACACCGATTTGAGTTACCCCTCCACTTT. It codes for CASSSQSGHRFELPLHF.

The chain has TRBV19 and TRBJ1-1, with D uncertain. V gave up 4 bases and J gave up 1 base, with 7 bases separating them. The germline CDR1 and CDR2 sequences are LNHDA and SQIVND (reference sequence). This CDR3 has 13 residues. The CDR3 DNA reads as TGTGCCAGTAGTACCCAGTCGAACACTGAAGCTTTCTTT. Protein product: CASSTQSNTEAFF.

Here the CDR3 reads CASSLSGGASLQYF. The CDR3 DNA reads TGTGCCAGCAGTTTATCGGGGGGGGCCTCTCTCCAGTACTTC. The gene calls are TRBV27 and TRBJ2-5, with a possible D match to TRBD2 (7 bases). The germline V and J ends were trimmed by 0 bases and 10 bases, with 15 bases remaining between them. This CDR3 is 14 amino acids long. In germline, CDR1 is MNHEY, CDR2 SMNVEV (reference sequence).

The rearrangement uses TRBV27 and TRBJ1-3; 7 bases map to TRBD1. V lost 2 bases, J lost 3 bases, and 4 bases stayed unmatched. Germline CDR1 and CDR2: MNHEY and SMNVEV (reference sequence). CDR3 size: 15 residues. This chain's CDR3 is CASSLHYRGGNTIYF. The CDR3 DNA sequence: TGTGCCAGCAGTTTACATTACAGGGGTGGAAACACCATATATTTT.